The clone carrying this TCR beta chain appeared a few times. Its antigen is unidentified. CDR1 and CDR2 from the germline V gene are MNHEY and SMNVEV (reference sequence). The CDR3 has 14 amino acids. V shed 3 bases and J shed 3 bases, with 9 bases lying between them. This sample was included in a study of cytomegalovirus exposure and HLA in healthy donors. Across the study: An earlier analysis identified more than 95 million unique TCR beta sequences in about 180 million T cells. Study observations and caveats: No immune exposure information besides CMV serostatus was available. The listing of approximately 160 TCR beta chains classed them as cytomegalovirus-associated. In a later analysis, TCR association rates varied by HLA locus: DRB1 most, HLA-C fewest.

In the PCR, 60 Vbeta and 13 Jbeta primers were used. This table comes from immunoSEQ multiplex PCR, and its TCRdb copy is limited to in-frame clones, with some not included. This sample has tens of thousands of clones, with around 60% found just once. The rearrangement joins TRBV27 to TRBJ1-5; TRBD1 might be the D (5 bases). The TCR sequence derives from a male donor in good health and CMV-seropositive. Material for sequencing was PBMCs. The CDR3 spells CASSFKGINQPQHF. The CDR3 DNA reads TGTGCCAGCAGTTTTAAGGGGATCAATCAGCCCCAGCATTTT.